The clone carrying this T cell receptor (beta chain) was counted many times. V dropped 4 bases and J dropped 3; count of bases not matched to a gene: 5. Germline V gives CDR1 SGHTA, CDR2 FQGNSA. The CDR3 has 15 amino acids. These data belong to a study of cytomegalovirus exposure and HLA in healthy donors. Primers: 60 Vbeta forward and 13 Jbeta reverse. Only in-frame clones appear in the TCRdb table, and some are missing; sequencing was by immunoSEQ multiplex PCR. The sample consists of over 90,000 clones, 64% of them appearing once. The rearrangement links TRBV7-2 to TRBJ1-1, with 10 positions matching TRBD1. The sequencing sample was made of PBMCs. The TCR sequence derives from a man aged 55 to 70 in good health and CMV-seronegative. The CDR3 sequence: CASSWGQGWDTEAFF. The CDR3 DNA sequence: TGTGCCAGCAGCTGGGGACAGGGGTGGGACACTGAAGCTTTCTTT. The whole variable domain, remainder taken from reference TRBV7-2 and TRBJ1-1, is GAGVSQSPSNKVTEKGKDVELRCDPISGHTALYWYRQSLGQGLEFLIYFQGNSAPDKSGLPSDRFSAERTGGSVSTLTIQRTQQEDSAVYLCASSWGQGWDTEAFFGQGTRLTVV.